This section outlines one TCR beta chain sequence together with its context. The antigen is not known. Here immunoSEQ multiplex PCR was the method, and the copy in TCRdb shows in-frame clones only, minus some. The data show around 70,000 clones, with roughly nine tenths seen just once and 2.5% to 3.5% held by the top ten. This sample stems from a study of cytotoxic CD8 clonotypes in ibrutinib-treated CLL. Findings and limits, study-wide: Under treatment, the uncommon public clonotypes either contracted or remained stable.

Germline loops: CDR1 LNHDA, CDR2 SQIVND (reference sequence). The CDR3 has 14 amino acids. Trimming stripped 3 bases from V and 2 bases from J, with 10 bases between. The TCR originated in a human donor with chronic lymphocytic leukemia. This specimen consisted of PBMCs, obtained after 12 months of ibrutinib treatment. The V call is TRBV19, the J call TRBJ2-5; unclear D gene. Here the CDR3 DNA reads TGTGCCAGTAGTATTCAGGACCATCAAGAGACCCAGTACTTC. As protein: CASSIQDHQETQYF.